These 14 T cell receptor beta chains share one sample of origin, sequenced in a study of blood T cell repertoires in COVID-19. Data came from immunoSEQ multiplex PCR; TCRdb stores just in-frame clones and leaves some out. The sample has roughly 170,000 clones, 81% seen once; the top ten hold roughly 5.7%. Sequencing was carried out using PBMCs or T cells enriched from blood (not recorded which). The source of these receptors is a middle-aged woman with acute COVID-19.

For this clone: The junction shows a germline mismatch at one end, possibly a read error. The V and J genes are TRBV12-3 or TRBV12-4 and TRBJ1-4, with TRBD1 as a possible D gene (5 bases). The CDR3 is 13 residues long. The CDR3 here is CASNLGEVEKLFF. CDR3 DNA sequence: TGTGCCAGCAATTTAGGGGAGGTTGAAAAACTGTTTTTT.

The chain combines TRBV13 with TRBJ1-2; possible D gene TRBD1, 6 bases. Germline loops: CDR1 PRHDT, CDR2 FYEKMQ (reference sequence). V was trimmed by 1 base and J by 6 bases, leaving 15 bases between them. This CDR3 has 15 amino acids. The CDR3 loop is CASSLEGGIANGYTF. CDR3 nucleotide sequence: TGTGCCAGCAGCTTAGAAGGGGGTATCGCGAATGGCTACACCTTC.

This clone showed up just once. V is TRBV12-5 and J is TRBJ1-2; 7 bases are shared with TRBD1. CDR1 LGHNT and CDR2 FRNRAP come from the germline V gene. This CDR3 region has 13 residues. The J segment lost 5 bases and the V segment lost 6 bases, leaving 6 bases of the junction unmatched. The CDR3 bases are TGTGCTAGTGGAGGGGGCAGAGGGTATGGCTACACCTTC. Its translation: CASGGGRGYGYTF.

This sequence joins TRBV19 and TRBJ2-7, with 9 bases matching TRBD1. The trim removed 2 bases at V and 4 bases at J, leaving 6 bases unmatched. The CDR3 totals 15 residues. Per germline, CDR1 LNHDA and CDR2 SQIVND (reference sequence). The CDR3 reads CASSIFGQGSYEQYF. CDR3 coding DNA: TGTGCCAGTAGTATATTTGGACAGGGGAGTTACGAGCAGTACTTC.

J is TRBJ1-5 and V is TRBV12-2. TRBV12-2 is a listed pseudogene. There are 17 residues in the CDR3. CDR3 region: CASRLARGLKKNQPQHF. The CDR3 nucleotides read TGTGCAAGTCGCTTAGCGCGGGGATTAAAGAAAAATCAGCCCCAGCATTTT.

V usage is TRBV19 and J usage is TRBJ2-5; TRBD1 is a possible D gene (5 bases). V was pared by 3 bases and J by 9 bases, with 17 bases between. CDR1 and CDR2 from the germline V gene are LNHDA and SQIVND (reference sequence). This CDR3 comprises 14 residues. Written as DNA, the CDR3 is TGTGCCAGTAGTATGGACACCTCAAGAACGGCCCAGTACTTC. Its protein is CASSMDTSRTAQYF.

The gene calls are TRBV14 and TRBJ1-1; 8 bases are a match to TRBD1. The V gene end was trimmed by 4 bases and the J gene end by 1 base; junction bases not matched to a gene: 5. The CDR3 is 15 amino acids. The germline V gene encodes CDR1 SGHDN and CDR2 FVKESK. The CDR3 sequence is CASSLRTGWNTEAFF. The CDR3 nucleotides read TGTGCCAGCAGCCTGCGGACAGGGTGGAACACTGAAGCTTTCTTT.

This clone was observed once. V gene TRBV7-2 combines with J gene TRBJ2-3; TRBD2 matches at 11 bases. The CDR3 runs 12 residues. V trimming: 6 bases; J trimming: 11 bases; junction bases outside the gene matches: 4. Germline V gene sequence: CDR1 SGHTA, CDR2 FQGNSA. For the CDR3, the DNA is TGTGCCAGCAGGACTAGCGGGATTAGGCAGTATTTT. Residues: CASRTSGIRQYF.

At least ten counts were recorded for this clone. The chain has TRBV5-1 and TRBJ2-7, with TRBD1 matching over 8 bases. V gave up 2 bases and J gave up 3 bases; unmatched junction bases: 7. CDR3 size: 15 residues. CDR1 and CDR2 from the germline V gene are SGHRS and YFSETQ. The CDR3 is CASSFGQGANYEQYF. As DNA, the CDR3 is TGCGCCAGCAGCTTTGGGCAGGGGGCCAACTACGAGCAGTACTTC.

This sequence joins TRBV5-4 and TRBJ2-5, with D perhaps TRBD1 (6 bases). V was clipped by 4 bases and J by 5 bases, with 15 bases between them. The germline V gene has CDR1 SGHNT and CDR2 YYREEE (reference sequence). The CDR3 has 14 amino acids. CDR3 residues: CASSLRGGRETQYF. As DNA, the CDR3 is TGTGCCAGCAGCCTTCGAGGGGGACGCGAGACCCAGTACTTC.

The V and J genes are TRBV3-1 (or the pseudogene TRBV3-2) and TRBJ2-1, with TRBD2 identical over 11 bases. CDR3 length: 12 residues. Trimming removed 4 bases from V and 16 bases from J; junction bases left unmatched: 6. Germline V gene data show CDR1 as LGHDT and CDR2 as YNNKEL (reference sequence). CDR3 sequence (DNA): TGTGCCAGCAGCCCAGGACTAGCGGGCCCCTTCTTC. It encodes CASSPGLAGPFF.

The chain carries TRBV29-1 and TRBJ1-5, with D perhaps TRBD1 (5 bases). CDR3 length: 12 residues. CDR1 is SQVTM, CDR2 ANQGSEA, per germline. With 4 bases removed from V and 6 bases from J, the gap between germline ends came to 10 bases. CDR3 protein: CSVAGDGQPQHF. The CDR3 coding sequence is TGCAGCGTTGCGGGGGACGGTCAGCCCCAGCATTTT.

The chain is built from TRBV24-1 and TRBJ2-2; D perhaps matches TRBD2 (5 bases). There are 17 residues in the CDR3. Germline V gene lookup returns CDR1 KGHDR and CDR2 SFDVKD. The V and J ends lost 4 bases and 4 bases respectively, with 18 bases between them. The DNA of the CDR3 is TGTGCCACCAGTGAGAGATCGGTAGCTGAGGGCACCGGGGAGCTGTTTTTT. Its translation: CATSERSVAEGTGELFF.

The rearrangement uses TRBV29-1 and TRBJ2-7; 10 nucleotides match TRBD1. CDR3 length equals 14 residues. V was pared by 3 bases and J by 1 base, with 3 bases of the junction left unmatched. Germline CDR1 reads SQVTM; CDR2 reads ANQGSEA. The CDR3 is CSVDGQGESYEQYF. CDR3 DNA: TGCAGCGTTGACGGACAGGGGGAGTCCTACGAGCAGTACTTC.